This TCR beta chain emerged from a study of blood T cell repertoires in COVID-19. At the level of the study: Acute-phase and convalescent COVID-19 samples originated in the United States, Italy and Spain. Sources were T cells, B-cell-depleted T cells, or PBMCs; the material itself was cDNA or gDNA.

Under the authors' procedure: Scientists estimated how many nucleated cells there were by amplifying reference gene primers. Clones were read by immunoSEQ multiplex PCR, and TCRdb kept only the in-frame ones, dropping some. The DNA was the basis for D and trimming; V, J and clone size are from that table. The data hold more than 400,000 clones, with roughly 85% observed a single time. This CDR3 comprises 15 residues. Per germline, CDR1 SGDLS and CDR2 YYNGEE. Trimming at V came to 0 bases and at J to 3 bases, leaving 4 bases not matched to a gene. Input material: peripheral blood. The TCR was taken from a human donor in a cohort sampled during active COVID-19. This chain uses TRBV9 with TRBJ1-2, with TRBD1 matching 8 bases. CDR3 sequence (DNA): TGTGCCAGCAGCGTAGCTCCGACAGGGGACTATGGCTACACCTTC. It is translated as CASSVAPTGDYGYTF.